A single sample is the source of the 8 T cell receptor beta chains below, sequenced in a study of blood T cell repertoires in COVID-19. Method: immunoSEQ multiplex PCR; TCRdb's copy keeps in-frame clones and lacks some. The repertoire holds 100,000 or so clones, with 81% as singletons. Sequencing was carried out using peripheral blood. These receptors were taken from an older man with acute or convalescent COVID-19.

V usage is TRBV7-3 and J usage is TRBJ2-1, with 8 bases that match TRBD2. The CDR3 runs to 16 residues. V lost 4 bases and J lost 9; bases outside the gene matches: 14. In germline, CDR1 is SGHTA, CDR2 FQGTGA. As DNA, the CDR3 is TGTGCCAGCAGCTCGACCGGGACTAGGGTTAATGGTGAGCAGTTCTTC. Its protein product is CASSSTGTRVNGEQFF.

This clone came up once. This chain links TRBV30 with TRBJ2-7; tentatively, D is TRBD1 (5 bases). V was clipped by 3 bases and J by 4 bases, with 10 bases between them. Germline V gene sequence: CDR1 GTSNPN, CDR2 SVGIG (reference sequence). There are 12 residues in the CDR3. The DNA for the CDR3 is TGTGCCTGGAGCCCCGACAGATACGAGCAGTACTTC. Its protein product is CAWSPDRYEQYF. Supplemented by reference TRBV30 and TRBJ2-7, the full variable domain reads SQTIHQWPATLVQPVGSPLSLECTVEGTSNPNLYWYRQAAGRGLQLLFYSVGIGQISSEVPQNLSASRPQDRQFILSSKKLLLSDSGFYLCAWSPDRYEQYFGPGTRLTVT.

The chain recombines TRBV27 with TRBJ2-6; 9 bases are shared with TRBD1. The CDR3 consists of 16 residues. Germline values: CDR1 MNHEY, CDR2 SMNVEV (reference sequence). V gave up 4 bases and J gave up 3 bases; unmatched junction bases: 4. The CDR3, as DNA: TGTGCCAGCAGTTCCGGGACAGGGAGTGGGGCCAACGTCCTGACTTTC. Protein sequence: CASSSGTGSGANVLTF.

The chain recombines TRBV30 with TRBJ2-1; no reliable D call. There are 14 residues in the CDR3. Deletions cut 4 bases from V and 3 bases from J, with 13 bases between. Germline V gene lookup returns CDR1 GTSNPN and CDR2 SVGIG (reference sequence). The CDR3 DNA reads TGTGCCTGGAAAGAAGAGGTCCGCTACAATGAGCAGTTCTTC. Translated: CAWKEEVRYNEQFF.

Concerning this clone itself: One end of the junction does not line up with germline, which may come from a read error. V usage is TRBV19 and J usage is TRBJ2-3; 7 nucleotides agree with TRBD2. The CDR3 consists of 13 residues. The germline V gene encodes CDR1 LNHDA and CDR2 SQIVND (reference sequence). The CDR3 region is CASSPGTTVTQYF. CDR3 bases: TGTGCCAGTAGTCCCGGGACTACAGTTACGCAGTATTTT.

The rearrangement uses TRBV27 and TRBJ2-2; tentatively, D is TRBD2 (7 bases). V lost 0 bases and J lost 6, with 14 bases in between. The CDR3 runs to 16 residues. Germline CDR1 is MNHEY and CDR2 is SMNVEV (reference sequence). CDR3 region: CASSLSRGGAAGELFF. DNA for the CDR3: TGTGCCAGCAGTTTATCGAGGGGGGGAGCGGCCGGGGAGCTGTTTTTT.

This sequence joins TRBV27 and TRBJ1-5; a possible D gene is TRBD1 (6 bases). The CDR3 is 13 residues long. Germline CDR1 and CDR2: MNHEY and SMNVEV (reference sequence). V was shortened by 5 bases and J by 6 bases, with 11 bases between the two germline ends. The CDR3 region has the DNA TGTGCCAGCAGTCTCGGACAGTTTCAGCCCCAGCATTTT. Translating gives CASSLGQFQPQHF.

The V and J genes are TRBV7-6 and TRBJ2-7, with 11 bases identical to TRBD2. The CDR3 length is 17 residues. Trimming removed 2 bases from V and 0 bases from J; junction bases left unmatched: 6. The V gene's germline CDR1 is SGHVS and CDR2 FNYEAQ. The CDR3 here is CASSLTTSGASSYEQYF. The CDR3 nucleotides are TGTGCCAGCAGCTTAACGACTAGCGGGGCGAGCTCCTACGAGCAGTACTTC.